The sequence of this TCR beta chain was determined in a study of blood T cell repertoires in COVID-19. Study information: The analysed material was cDNA or gDNA that came from T cells, B-cell-depleted T cells, or PBMCs.

Authors' analysis steps: Amplification from reference gene primers served as the basis for estimated nucleated cell counts. Profiled with immunoSEQ multiplex PCR; TCRdb holds only in-frame clones, not every one. The V and J calls and clone size were taken over from that table, and D and trimming were inferred from the DNA. This sample has 200,000 to 300,000 clones, with about nine tenths found just once. The CDR3 loop spans 14 amino acids. The V and J ends lost 3 bases and 8 bases, in that order; junction bases with no gene match: 5. The V gene's germline CDR1 is SGDLS and CDR2 YYNGEE. Membership in each cohort depended on participant-reported clinical history. Cohort 3 recovery required two negative PCRs, clearance, or symptom resolution.

The clonotype comes from a woman aged 18 to 35 who had recovered from COVID-19. This sequence joins TRBV9 and TRBJ1-6; 7 bases fit TRBD1. Source material: PBMCs or T cells enriched from blood (not recorded which). Written as DNA, the CDR3 is TGTGCCAGCAGCGAACCGGGACAGTATTCACCCCTCCACTTT. Residues: CASSEPGQYSPLHF.